The rows below give T cell receptor beta chains drawn from one sample of a study of response to subunit inactivated influenza vaccine. MiXCR, applied by TCRdb to the RT-PCR reads, yields one record per CDR3 protein. The repertoire holds 600,000 to 850,000 distinct CDR3 sequences, with 11% to 15% as singletons. The source material was PBMCs from blood, sampled approximately 15 days before vaccination. The receptors derive from a man aged 50 to 59 who received an inactivated influenza vaccine. Both conserved end residues are part of each CDR3. The D gene is left open where the match is weak. For some rows the clone size is stated as once, few or many, or as a class when expanded; others skip it.

d_gene | j_gene | v_gene | abundance | len | CDR3nt | CDR3aa
TRBD1 | TRBJ2-1 | TRBV29-1 | few | 13 | TGCAGCGCGCGATTTGACAGGGCAGGTGAGCAGTTCTTC | CSARFDRAGEQFF
- | TRBJ2-1 | TRBV12-3/TRBV12-4 | many | 14 | TGTGCCAGCAGTTTAGCGGGGGGGCCGGGTGAGCAGTTCTTC | CASSLAGGPGEQFF
- | TRBJ2-5 | TRBV7-8 | - | 15 | TGTGCCAGCAGTCCTCGGGGGGCCCTAAAAGAGACCCAGTACTTC | CASSPRGALKETQYF
TRBD1 | TRBJ2-1 | TRBV28 | many | 16 | TGTGCCAGCGTACCAACGGTAGGGGGCTTGTACAATGAGCAGTTCTTC | CASVPTVGGLYNEQFF
TRBD2 | TRBJ2-1 | TRBV4-3 | - | 16 | TGCGCCAGCAGCCAAGAAGCTAGCGGGAGGTTCAATGAGCAGTTCTTC | CASSQEASGRFNEQFF
- | TRBJ2-6 | TRBV12-3/TRBV12-4 | - | 15 | TGTGCCAGTCCATCCAGGGTCTCTGGGGCCAACGTCCTGACTTTC | CASPSRVSGANVLTF
TRBD1 | TRBJ2-5 | TRBV5-1 | many | 13 | TGCGCCAGCAGCATGGACAGGGTGGAGACCCAGTACTTC | CASSMDRVETQYF
- | TRBJ1-5 | TRBV7-9 | - | 14 | TGTGCCAGCAGCATCGGGGGGAGCAATCAGCCCCAGCATTTT | CASSIGGSNQPQHF
- | TRBJ1-5 | TRBV12-3/TRBV12-4 | few | 15 | TGTGCCAGCAGTTTAACGGGCTGGGAGGCTTTGCCCCAGCATTTT | CASSLTGWEALPQHF
- | TRBJ2-1 | TRBV7-2 | few | 13 | TGTGCCAGCAGCTTTAGCGGCCTCAATGAGCAGTTCTTC | CASSFSGLNEQFF
- | TRBJ2-1 | TRBV28 | - | 15 | TGTGCCACCCAGGGGTACGTCCAGACCTACAATGAGCAGTTCTTC | CATQGYVQTYNEQFF